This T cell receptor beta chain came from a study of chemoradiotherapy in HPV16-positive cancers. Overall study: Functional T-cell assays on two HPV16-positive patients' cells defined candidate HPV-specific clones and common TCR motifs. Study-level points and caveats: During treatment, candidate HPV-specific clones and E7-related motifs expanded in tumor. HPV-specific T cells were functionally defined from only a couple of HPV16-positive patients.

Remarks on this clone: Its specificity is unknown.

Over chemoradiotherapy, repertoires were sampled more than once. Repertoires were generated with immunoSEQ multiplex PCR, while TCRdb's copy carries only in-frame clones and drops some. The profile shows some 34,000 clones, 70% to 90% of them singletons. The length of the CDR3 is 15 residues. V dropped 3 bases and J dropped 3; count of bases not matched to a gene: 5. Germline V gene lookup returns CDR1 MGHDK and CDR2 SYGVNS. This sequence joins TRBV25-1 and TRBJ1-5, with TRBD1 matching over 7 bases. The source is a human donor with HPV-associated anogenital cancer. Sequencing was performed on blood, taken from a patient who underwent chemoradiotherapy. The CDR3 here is CASSEGQFSNQPQHF. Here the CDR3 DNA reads TGTGCCAGCAGTGAGGGACAGTTCTCCAATCAGCCCCAGCATTTT. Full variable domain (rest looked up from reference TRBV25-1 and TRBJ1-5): EADIYQTPRYLVIGTGKKITLECSQTMGHDKMYWYQQDPGMELHLIHYSYGVNSTEKGDLSSESTVSRIRTEHFPLTLESARPSHTSQYLCASSEGQFSNQPQHFGDGTRLSIL.